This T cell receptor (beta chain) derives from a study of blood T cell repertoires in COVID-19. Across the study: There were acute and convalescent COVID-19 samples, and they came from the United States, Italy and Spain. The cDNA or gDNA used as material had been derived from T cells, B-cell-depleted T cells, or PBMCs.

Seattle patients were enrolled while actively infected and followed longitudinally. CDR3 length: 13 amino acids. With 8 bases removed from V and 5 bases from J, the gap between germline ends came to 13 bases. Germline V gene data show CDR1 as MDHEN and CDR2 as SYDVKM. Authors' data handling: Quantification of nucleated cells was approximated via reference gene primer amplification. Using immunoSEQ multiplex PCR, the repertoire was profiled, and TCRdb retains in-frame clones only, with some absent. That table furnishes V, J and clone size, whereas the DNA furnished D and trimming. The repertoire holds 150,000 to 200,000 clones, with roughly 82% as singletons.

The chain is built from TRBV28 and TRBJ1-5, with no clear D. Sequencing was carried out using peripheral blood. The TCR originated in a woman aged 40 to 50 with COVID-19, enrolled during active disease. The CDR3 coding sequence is TGTGCCAGCCTGCCCCGGGTTTATCAGCCCCAGCATTTT. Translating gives CASLPRVYQPQHF.